The clone carrying this T cell receptor (beta chain) appeared once. The authors sequenced TCR beta from blood CD8+ and CD4+ T cells. Healthy donors, matched for age and sex, constituted the control group. This sample is part of a study of CD8 T cells in Susac syndrome. RNA amounts of roughly 0.45 to 1 ug underwent reverse transcription with random hexamers. By means of immunoSEQ multiplex PCR, TCR beta CDR3 spanning 54 Vbeta and 13 Jbeta underwent amplification. TCRdb fed the immunoSEQ multiplex PCR reads into MiXCR, producing one record per CDR3 protein. The data hold some 120,000 distinct CDR3 sequences, with over 90% observed a single time. Specimen: CD4+ T cells from PBMCs. The clonotype originates from a human donor in good health.

The CDR3 sequence is CASSHGQGVSYEQYF. CDR3 DNA: TGTGCCAGCAGCCACGGGCAGGGGGTCTCCTACGAGCAGTACTTC. The rearrangement links TRBV7-2 to TRBJ2-7, with 7 nucleotides matching TRBD1. V lost 5 bases to trimming and J lost 0 bases; unmatched junction nucleotides: 7. CDR3 size: 15 residues. Germline lookup yields CDR1 SGHTA and CDR2 FQGNSA.